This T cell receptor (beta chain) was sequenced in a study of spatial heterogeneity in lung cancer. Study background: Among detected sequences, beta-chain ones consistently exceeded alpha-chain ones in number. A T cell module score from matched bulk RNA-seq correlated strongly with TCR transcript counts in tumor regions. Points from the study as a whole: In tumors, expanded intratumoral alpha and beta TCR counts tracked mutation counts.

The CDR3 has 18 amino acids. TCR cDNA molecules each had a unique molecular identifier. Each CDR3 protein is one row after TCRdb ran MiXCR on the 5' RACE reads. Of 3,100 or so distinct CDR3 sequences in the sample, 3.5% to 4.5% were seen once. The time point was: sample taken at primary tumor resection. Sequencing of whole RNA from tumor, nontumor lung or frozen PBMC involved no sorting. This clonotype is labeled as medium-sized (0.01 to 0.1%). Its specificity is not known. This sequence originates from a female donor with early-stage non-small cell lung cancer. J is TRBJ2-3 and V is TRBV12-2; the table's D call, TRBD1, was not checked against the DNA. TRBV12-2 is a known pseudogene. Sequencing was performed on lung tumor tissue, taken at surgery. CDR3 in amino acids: CASRSMAGVNPTSDTQYF. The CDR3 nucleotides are TGTGCAAGTCGCTCCATGGCAGGGGTAAATCCCACGTCAGATACGCAGTATTTT.